Below are 18 T cell receptor beta chains sequenced from a single sample in a study of T cells after yellow fever vaccination. TCRdb itself ran the 5' RACE reads through MiXCR, one entry per CDR3 protein. Of about 120,000 distinct CDR3 sequences in the sample, roughly 10% were seen once. Sequenced here: CD8+ T cells sorted from PBMCs, sampled on the day of the yellow fever booster vaccination. The receptor source for this set is a man aged 18 to 29 who received the YFV17D yellow fever vaccine.

The rearrangement joins TRBV6-6 to TRBJ1-3; D unclear. The V end lost 0 bases, the J end lost 6 bases, and 12 bases lay between the germline ends. Germline V lookup: CDR1 MNHNY, CDR2 SVGAGI (reference sequence). CDR3 length: 15 residues. The CDR3 DNA is TGTGCCAGCAGTTACTCGGAGGGTGCTGAAAACACCATATATTTT. This translates into CASSYSEGAENTIYF.

This clonotype was observed a handful of times. This chain uses TRBV7-8 with TRBJ2-7, with 11 bases that match TRBD2. The CDR3 has 15 amino acids. V dropped 7 bases and J dropped 9; count of bases not matched to a gene: 14. CDR1 and CDR2 from the germline V gene are SGHVS and FQNEAQ. CDR3 sequence reads: CASTQRRLAGGRQYF. The CDR3, as DNA: TGTGCCAGCACCCAACGGAGGCTAGCGGGGGGCCGGCAGTACTTC.

This chain connects TRBV23-1 to TRBJ1-2, with D perhaps TRBD1 (5 bases). TRBV23-1 is placed among ORFs of uncertain function. V lost 11 bases and J lost 6, with 19 bases in between. This CDR3 region has 13 residues. CDR3 sequence reads: CAGGYRDPNGYTF. The DNA for the CDR3 is TGCGCCGGGGGTTACCGGGACCCCAATGGCTACACCTTC.

DNA of the CDR3: TGCAGCGTTGGGGACAGGGTGGAAAAACTGTTTTTT. It specifies CSVGDRVEKLFF. This rearrangement joins TRBV29-1 to TRBJ1-4; 9 bases align to TRBD1. Germline V CDR1 and CDR2: SQVTM, ANQGSEA. The CDR3 runs to 12 residues. V shed 4 bases, J shed 8 bases, and the junction held 2 bases outside the gene matches.

This chain connects TRBV7-2 to TRBJ2-3, with D unresolved. CDR1 and CDR2 (germline): SGHTA, FQGNSA. Trimming stripped 1 base from V and 0 bases from J, with 8 bases between. The CDR3 spans 15 residues. The CDR3 reads CASSLVDASTDTQYF. The CDR3 region has the DNA TGTGCCAGCAGCTTAGTCGACGCTAGCACAGATACGCAGTATTTT.

In this sample, this clonotype turned up a few times. The chain has TRBV7-9 and TRBJ2-3, with a tentative D call TRBD2 (6 bases). The germline V gene has CDR1 SEHNR and CDR2 FQNEAQ (reference sequence). V lost 7 bases, J lost 2 bases, and 16 bases lay in between. The CDR3 has 15 amino acids. The CDR3 here is CASTLGGLHTDTQYF. For the CDR3, the DNA is TGTGCCAGCACCCTGGGGGGACTCCACACAGATACGCAGTATTTT.

In this sample, this clonotype turned up a few times. The chain joins TRBV12-3 or TRBV12-4 to TRBJ2-7; no definite D call. Trimming shortened V by 8 bases and J by 2 bases, and 19 bases separated the two germline ends. The CDR3 runs 15 residues. The CDR3 protein is CASGEPGQPTYEQYF. In DNA form, the CDR3 reads TGTGCCAGCGGTGAACCGGGCCAGCCTACCTACGAGCAGTACTTC.

This clonotype was picked up many times. The rearrangement links TRBV6-2 or TRBV6-3 to TRBJ1-2, with 7 bases aligning to TRBD1. CDR3 size: 13 residues. Trimming removed 6 bases from V and 5 bases from J; junction bases left unmatched: 6. CDR1 MNHEY and CDR2 SVGEGT come from the germline V gene. CDR3 sequence (DNA): TGTGCCAGCAGCACCGGGACAGCTTATGGCTACACCTTC. This sequence encodes CASSTGTAYGYTF.

The chain is built from TRBV4-1 and TRBJ2-1, with a possible D match to TRBD1 (6 bases). The length of the CDR3 is 18 residues. The germline V gene has CDR1 MGHRA and CDR2 YSYEKL. V dropped 0 bases and J dropped 5 bases, with 20 bases sitting between them. The CDR3 nucleotides are TGCGCCAGCAGCCAAGATCCCCCGGACTTTACAGGGAACAATGAGCAGTTCTTC. Its translation: CASSQDPPDFTGNNEQFF.

J is TRBJ1-1 and V is TRBV27; a possible D gene is TRBD1 (5 bases). Germline V gene sequence: CDR1 MNHEY, CDR2 SMNVEV (reference sequence). The CDR3 runs 13 residues. The ends were cut back, 6 bases at V and 1 base at J, with 9 bases in the middle. The CDR3 coding sequence is TGTGCCAGCAGGCAGGGTCAGAACACTGAAGCTTTCTTT. Protein product: CASRQGQNTEAFF.

This clonotype has ten or more counts. The chain joins TRBV9 to TRBJ2-3; D is uncertain. This CDR3 comprises 13 residues. Germline V CDR1 and CDR2: SGDLS, YYNGEE. Trimming stripped 0 bases from V and 0 bases from J, with 2 bases between. The CDR3 reads CASSVVSTDTQYF. Here the CDR3 DNA reads TGTGCCAGCAGCGTAGTTAGCACAGATACGCAGTATTTT.

This clonotype was seen a few times. This chain links TRBV6-5 with TRBJ2-2; possible D gene TRBD2, 5 bases. The CDR3 loop spans 14 amino acids. V lost 2 bases to trimming and J lost 7 bases, with 11 bases between them. Germline-derived CDR1 and CDR2 are MNHEY and SVGAGI. CDR3 DNA sequence: TGTGCCAGCAGTTACGGGGAGTCGAGCGGGGAGCTGTTTTTT. Its translation is CASSYGESSGELFF.

In this sample, this clonotype turned up a few times. The gene calls are TRBV4-1 and TRBJ2-1; 10 positions agree with TRBD2. After removal of 4 bases from V and 8 bases from J, the junction contained 5 bases not matched to a gene. The CDR3 is 14 residues long. Germline V gene lookup returns CDR1 MGHRA and CDR2 YSYEKL. The CDR3 here is CASSPSGSYYEQFF. For the CDR3, the DNA is TGCGCCAGCAGCCCTAGCGGGAGCTATTATGAGCAGTTCTTC.

This clonotype was detected a few times. The CDR3 is CASSEGQGLVDEQFF. CDR3 in DNA: TGTGCCAGCAGTGAGGGACAGGGGTTAGTGGATGAGCAGTTCTTC. This chain links TRBV12-3 or TRBV12-4 with TRBJ2-1, with 10 bases fitting TRBD1. J gave up 8 bases and V 5 bases, and 9 bases lay outside the gene matches. The CDR3 is made up of 15 amino acids.

In this sample, this clonotype is medium-sized. The chain joins TRBV24-1 to TRBJ2-5; no definite D call. Germline V gene data show CDR1 as KGHDR and CDR2 as SFDVKD. V was shortened by 1 base and J by 3 bases, with 11 bases between the two germline ends. There are 15 residues in the CDR3. CDR3 protein: CATSDLQGAEETQYF. The DNA for the CDR3 is TGTGCCACCAGTGATTTACAAGGTGCCGAAGAGACCCAGTACTTC.

This clonotype was counted only a few times. This chain connects TRBV4-3 to TRBJ2-1; D possibly corresponds to TRBD1 (6 bases). Looked up from germline, CDR1 is LGHNA and CDR2 is YSLEER. CDR3 length: 15 amino acids. The V gene lost 0 bases and the J gene lost 9 bases, with 15 bases spanning the gap. The CDR3 loop is CASSQDPGVGGEQFF. The CDR3 nucleotides are TGCGCCAGCAGCCAAGATCCAGGGGTGGGCGGTGAGCAGTTCTTC.

The V gene is TRBV19, the J gene TRBJ2-1; 7 bases agree with TRBD2. CDR3 length: 15 residues. The J segment lost 2 bases and the V segment lost 3 bases, leaving 4 bases of the junction unmatched. From germline, CDR1 is LNHDA and CDR2 SQIVND (reference sequence). CDR3 region: CASSIRGDPYNEQFF. The CDR3 region has the DNA TGTGCCAGTAGTATCCGGGGGGATCCCTACAATGAGCAGTTCTTC.

This clonotype appeared a few times. The gene calls are TRBV27 and TRBJ2-1, with 7 positions matching TRBD2. V was clipped by 6 bases and J by 10 bases; unmatched bases: 9. Germline V gene sequence: CDR1 MNHEY, CDR2 SMNVEV (reference sequence). The CDR3 contains 13 residues. The CDR3 region is CASSPRTRPEQFF. The CDR3 region has the DNA TGTGCCAGCAGCCCGAGGACTAGACCAGAGCAGTTCTTC.